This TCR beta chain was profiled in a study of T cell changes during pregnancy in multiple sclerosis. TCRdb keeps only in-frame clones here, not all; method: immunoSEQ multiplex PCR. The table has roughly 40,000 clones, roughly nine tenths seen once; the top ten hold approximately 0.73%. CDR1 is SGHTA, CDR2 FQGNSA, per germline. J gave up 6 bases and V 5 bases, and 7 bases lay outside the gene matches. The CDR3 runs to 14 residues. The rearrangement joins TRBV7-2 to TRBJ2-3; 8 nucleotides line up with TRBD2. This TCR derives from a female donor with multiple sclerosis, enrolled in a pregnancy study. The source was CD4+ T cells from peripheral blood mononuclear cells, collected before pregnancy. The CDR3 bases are TGTGCCAGCAGCCCGGGACTAGGCCTGGATACGCAGTATTTT. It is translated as CASSPGLGLDTQYF.